The clone carrying this T cell receptor (beta chain) turned up a few times. Antigen specificity is unknown. Trimming took 2 bases from V and 2 from J; bases not matched to a gene: 7. Per the germline V gene, CDR1 is MNHNY and CDR2 is SVGAGI (reference sequence). This CDR3 is 16 amino acids long. For sequencing, patients were chosen who had shown expansion of CD8+CD57+ cells by flow cytometry. Each of the patients presented with severe acquired aplastic anemia. The sample is drawn from a study of CD8+CD57+ T cells in acquired aplastic anemia. Findings of the study overall: Patients and controls shared around 30 CD8+ CDR3 sequences.

Genomic DNA constituted the template upon which TCR beta VDJ and CDR3 profiling was performed. MiXCR was run by TCRdb on the reads, yielding one entry per CDR3 protein. The profile covers about 180,000 distinct CDR3 sequences, with approximately 48% appearing a single time and about an eighth taken by the ten largest. Sample: sorted CD4+, CD8+, or CD8+CD57+ T cells (not recorded which) from PBMCs. This sequence originates from a human donor with aplastic anemia. The chain uses TRBV6-6 and TRBJ2-3; 7 bases are shared with TRBD2. The CDR3 nucleotides are TGTGCCAGCAGTTACCAGACGGGGGGAAACACAGATACGCAGTATTTT. This translates into CASSYQTGGNTDTQYF.